The 10 T cell receptor beta chains presented below share a single source sample, sequenced in a study of T cells in Graves' hyperthyroidism and ophthalmopathy. Authors of the study amplified TCR beta CDR3 regions from RNA transcripts. With the HTBI primer set, the TCR CDR3 went through a first round of RT-PCR. TCRdb recomputed calls from the multiplex PCR reads with MiXCR, one row per CDR3 protein. The repertoire holds around 190,000 distinct CDR3 sequences, 17% seen once, with about half in the top ten. Sequencing was done on a sample of blood. These receptors all come from a woman in her fifties or sixties with Graves' hyperthyroidism.

The rearrangement joins TRBV20-1 to TRBJ2-7, with 11 bases aligning to TRBD2. CDR1 DFQATT and CDR2 SNEGSKA come from the germline V gene (reference sequence). J was trimmed by 3 bases and V by 3 bases; bases with no gene match: 7. CDR3 length: 15 amino acids. The CDR3 here is CSARGLAVLDYEQYF. CDR3 DNA sequence: TGCAGTGCTAGGGGACTAGCGGTCCTCGACTACGAGCAGTACTTC.

The genes are TRBV12-3 or TRBV12-4 and TRBJ2-2; perhaps TRBD2 as D (6 bases). CDR3 length: 13 residues. Deletions cut 6 bases from V and 1 base from J, with 6 bases between. Here the CDR3 DNA reads TGTGCCAGCAGGCGGGAGAACACCGGGGAGCTGTTTTTT. Its translation is CASRRENTGELFF.

This clonotype was recorded many times. This chain links TRBV10-2 with TRBJ1-1; no clear D gene. With 2 bases removed from V and 7 bases from J, the gap between germline ends came to 8 bases. Germline CDR1 WSHSY, CDR2 SAAADI. The CDR3 length is 12 residues. The CDR3 protein is CASSEIVDEAFF. The CDR3 DNA reads TGCGCCAGCAGTGAGATAGTGGATGAAGCTTTCTTT.

This clonotype was seen repeatedly, ten times or more. The V gene is TRBV7-3, the J gene TRBJ2-3, with 8 bases fitting TRBD2. The CDR3 is made up of 16 amino acids. The germline gives CDR1 SGHTA, CDR2 FQGTGA. The J segment lost 2 bases and the V segment lost 5 bases, leaving 9 bases of the junction unmatched. The DNA of the CDR3 is TGTGCCAGCAGCCCCGCCGGGAGGGGGTTCACAGATACGCAGTATTTT. Translating it yields CASSPAGRGFTDTQYF.

The V and J genes are TRBV20-1 and TRBJ2-1, with TRBD1 matching over 7 bases. Trimming removed 1 base from V and 4 bases from J; junction bases left unmatched: 7. The CDR3 extends over 15 amino acids. Germline assignment: CDR1 DFQATT and CDR2 SNEGSKA (reference sequence). The CDR3 is CSARGKGQRYNEQFF. The CDR3 bases are TGCAGTGCTAGAGGGAAGGGACAGCGGTACAATGAGCAGTTCTTC.

Many counts were recorded for this clonotype. V usage is TRBV7-3 and J usage is TRBJ2-5; 12 nucleotides line up with TRBD2. CDR3 length: 16 residues. Unmatched junction bases numbered 9, after V lost 5 bases and J lost 5 bases. Germline CDR1 SGHTA, CDR2 FQGTGA. As DNA, the CDR3 is TGTGCCAGCAGCCCCTCAAGACTAGCGGGAGTGGAGACCCAGTACTTC. This sequence encodes CASSPSRLAGVETQYF.

The sample holds many counts of this clonotype. V is TRBV11-2 and J is TRBJ2-7; D is possibly TRBD2 (6 bases). Trimming took off 3 bases at V and 5 bases at J, with 14 bases between the two ends. Germline CDR1 and CDR2: SGHAT and FQNNGV. CDR3 length equals 14 residues. CDR3 bases: TGTGCCAGCAGCTTTTCCCGGGAGCGGAACGAGCAGTACTTC. Amino acid sequence: CASSFSRERNEQYF. The whole variable domain, remainder taken from reference TRBV11-2 and TRBJ2-7, is EAGVAQSPRYKIIEKRQSVAFWCNPISGHATLYWYQQILGQGPKLLIQFQNNGVVDDSQLPKDRFSAERLKGVDSTLKIQPAKLEDSAVYLCASSFSRERNEQYFGPGTRLTVT.

This clonotype was detected a few times. This chain links TRBV4-1 with TRBJ2-5; D possibly corresponds to TRBD2 (5 bases). In germline, CDR1 is MGHRA, CDR2 YSYEKL. This CDR3 is 17 amino acids long. Trimming removed 4 bases from V and 2 bases from J, with 20 bases in between. Here the CDR3 reads CASSRAQTAGGQETQYF. The CDR3 region has the DNA TGCGCCAGCAGCCGCGCACAGACGGCCGGCGGGCAAGAGACCCAGTACTTC.

This clonotype was counted ten times or more. The chain uses TRBV10-3 and TRBJ2-7, with 11 bases matching TRBD2. The CDR3 covers 16 residues. Trimming took 2 bases from V and 5 from J; bases not matched to a gene: 8. Germline V gene sequence: CDR1 ENHRY, CDR2 SYGVKD. CDR3 bases: TGTGCCATCAGTGAGAGATTAGCGGGAGGGCGGCACGAGCAGTACTTC. It specifies CAISERLAGGRHEQYF.

This clonotype came up many times. This chain joins TRBV28 and TRBJ2-7, with a tentative D call TRBD2 (6 bases). Deletions cut 2 bases from V and 2 bases from J, with 10 bases between. The CDR3 consists of 14 residues. Germline CDR1 reads MDHEN; CDR2 reads SYDVKM. This CDR3 reads CASSLGGTPYEQYF. CDR3 DNA: TGTGCCAGCAGTTTAGGGGGGACCCCCTACGAGCAGTACTTC.